The T cell receptor beta chain described here comes from a study of CD8 T cells in ankylosing spondylitis (dated by TCRdb to about 2017). The study in broad terms: The study profiled T cell receptor beta repertoires in healthy donors and ankylosing spondylitis patients to find disease-linked TCR variants. Peripheral blood samples were taken, and synovial fluid was additionally collected from ankylosing spondylitis patients. The full study cohort was made up of 20 to 25 ankylosing spondylitis patients and 108 healthy donors.

Germline trimming amounts to 0 bases on V and 8 bases on J, with 1 as the count of junction bases outside the gene matches. The CDR1 and CDR2 encoded by the germline V gene (reference sequence) are LNHNV and YYDKDF. From cysteine to phenylalanine, the CDR3 is 14 amino acids long. CDR3 DNA only is kept here, 42 bases in frame from base 1. Broader findings and caveats from the paper: The disease-linked clones were reported as significantly enriched in matched synovial fluid samples from ankylosing spondylitis patients. In peripheral blood, the disease-linked clones were found at relatively low frequencies and had a CD8+ phenotype. A TCR beta motif of about 8 highly homologous amino acid variants appeared characteristic of blood from ankylosing spondylitis patients. Some motif variants had previously been reported in the synovial fluid and blood of reactive arthritis patients, which suggests shared mechanisms of disease initiation.

A word on this clonotype: Which antigen it targets is not known. No qualities accompany the bases; no much larger clone lies one base away.

For sequencing, an Illumina HiSeq 2500 was employed. Quantitative 5'-RACE with molecular barcodes was the method used to prepare the TCR beta libraries. In the authors' own workflow: A new computational method, built on a probabilistic model of VDJ rearrangement, was used to identify disease-linked TCR variants. The public sequencing data were trimmed at Q25 with fastp and processed into clonotypes with MiXCR by TCRdb, which kept only in-frame beta chains. Identical CDR3 proteins give one entry, which carries the most common genes and DNA. TCRdb assigned the V and J calls; the authors' analysis was not used. The sample has about 440,000 distinct CDR3 sequences on record, 15% to 20% of them singletons. The ten largest clones represent about 0.94% of the sample.

The rearranged segments are TRBV15 and TRBJ2-3, with 11 bases aligning to TRBD1. The receptor comes from a male donor with ankylosing spondylitis. The sample comprised blood, either unsorted or a sorted T cell fraction (not recorded which). CDR3 protein: CATSREGQGVTQYF. In nucleotides, the sequence is TGTGCCACCAGCAGAGAGGGACAGGGGGTTACGCAGTATTTT. Outside the CDR3, residues come from the reference TRBV15 and TRBJ2-3 proteins, so the full variable domain is: DAMVIQNPRYQVTQFGKPVTLSCSQTLNHNVMYWYQQKSSQAPKLLFHYYDKDFNNEADTPDNFQSRRPNTSFCFLDIRSPGLGDTAMYLCATSREGQGVTQYFGPGTRLTVL.